What follows is one T cell receptor beta chain and its context. Its antigen remains undetermined. Base qualities were left out, and no much larger clone turns up one base away. This sample is drawn from a study of T cell changes during pregnancy in multiple sclerosis (dated by TCRdb to between 2018 and 2021). Describing the broader study: Changes in the T cell repertoire over the course of pregnancy were examined in this study in women with multiple sclerosis.

Library preparation employed the immunoSEQ multiplex PCR assay. The immuneACCESS repertoire file appears here via TCRdb, limited to in-frame rearrangements. These files lack a portion of the clones; in checked studies, under half of the deficit traces to unresolved V genes, and the cause of the others is not known. In this sample the table shows under 75,000 clones, 80% to 95% of which occur a single time. Of the sample, 3% to 4% falls within the top ten clones. The CDR3 numbers 15 residues from cysteine through phenylalanine. Just the 45-base CDR3 DNA is kept, in frame starting at base 1. Based on the germline V gene, the CDR1 and CDR2 sequences are SGHAT and FQNNGV. V is clipped by 6 bases and J by 3 bases, and the sequence between their germline boundaries is 18 bases long.

The clonotype originates from a female donor with multiple sclerosis, enrolled in a pregnancy study. The specimen was CD8+ T cells from peripheral blood mononuclear cells, collected in the second trimester of pregnancy. The rearranged segments are TRBV11-2 and TRBJ2-7, with a weak D call of TRBD2 (6 bases match). CDR3 sequence: CASSSRESGFYEQYF. At the DNA level, the sequence is TGTGCCAGCAGTTCTCGGGAGAGCGGATTCTACGAGCAGTACTTC.